This T cell receptor (beta chain) is drawn from a study of control samples from healthy donors and cancer patients. The CDR3 is made up of 13 amino acids. The V end was cut by 3 bases, the J end by 11 bases, with 14 bases between. This clone was recorded once. TCRdb's table, derived via immunoSEQ multiplex PCR, lists solely in-frame clones and lacks some. This sample has roughly 100,000 clones; under 95% occur once, and the top ten carry 2% to 2.5%. The sample taken for sequencing was blood. The genes are TRBV12-3 or TRBV12-4 and TRBJ2-1, with TRBD2 as a possible D gene (5 bases). This clonotype originated in a young woman in good health. This chain's CDR3 is CASSFWGDYKQFF. CDR3 coding DNA: TGTGCCAGCAGTTTTTGGGGAGACTACAAGCAGTTCTTC.